Shown below are 21 T cell receptor beta chains from a single sample sequenced in a study of human T cells and chemical hapten exposure. Individual cDNA molecules (in the library) carried attached unique molecular identifiers. TCRdb processed the reads anew with MiXCR; each CDR3 protein has one entry. The table lists more than 100,000 distinct CDR3 sequences, around 8.5% of them singletons. Unfractionated whole blood yielded the extracted total RNA. The sequenced sample was whole blood. The source of these receptors is a human donor in good health. Some clones in this sample may be carry-over from other donors' samples.

The V gene is TRBV5-1, the J gene TRBJ1-5; 7 bases are shared with TRBD1. Germline-derived CDR1 and CDR2 are SGHRS and YFSETQ. J gave up 0 bases and V 1 base, and 19 bases lay outside the gene matches. The CDR3 covers 21 residues. The CDR3 nucleotides are TGCGCCAGCAGCTTGTATCCATCCAGGGGGGGAGGCCCTTATAGCAATCAGCCCCAGCATTTT. It specifies CASSLYPSRGGGPYSNQPQHF.

The rearrangement links TRBV7-9 to TRBJ1-1; 7 nucleotides match TRBD1. Losses at the gene ends were 1 base for V and 8 bases for J; bases not matched to a gene: 10. CDR1 is SEHNR and CDR2 is FQNEAQ in the germline V gene (reference sequence). This CDR3 contains 15 residues. The CDR3 DNA follows: TGTGCCAGCAGCTTAGTACAGGGGAGCAAGGCCGAAGCTTTCTTT. Amino acids: CASSLVQGSKAEAFF.

The J gene is TRBJ2-7, the V gene TRBV5-1; D might be TRBD1 (6 bases). Germline CDR1 SGHRS, CDR2 YFSETQ. Deletions cut 1 base from V and 0 bases from J, with 20 bases between. The CDR3 length is 18 residues. CDR3 sequence (DNA): TGCGCCAGCAGCTTGACGCCCGGGTCGACAGGTCCCTCCTACGAGCAGTACTTC. It codes for CASSLTPGSTGPSYEQYF.

The rearrangement links TRBV12-3 or TRBV12-4 to TRBJ2-7; TRBD1 agrees at 11 bases. This CDR3 is 14 amino acids long. Unmatched junction bases numbered 5, after V lost 6 bases and J lost 4 bases. The CDR3 DNA reads TGTGCCAGCAGGCCCGGGACAGGGGGATACGAGCAGTACTTC. Protein product: CASRPGTGGYEQYF.

V is TRBV6-2 or TRBV6-3 and J is TRBJ2-5, with unresolved D. The CDR3 length is 15 residues. Germline lookup yields CDR1 MNHEY and CDR2 SVGEGT. The germline V and J ends were trimmed by 2 bases and 3 bases, with 13 bases remaining between them. This chain's CDR3 is CASSYLDGPEETQYF. The DNA of the CDR3 is TGTGCCAGCAGTTACCTCGACGGCCCCGAAGAGACCCAGTACTTC.

The chain couples TRBV7-2 to TRBJ2-7; D remains ambiguous. Trimming stripped 1 base from V and 3 bases from J, with 10 bases between. CDR3 length equals 14 residues. CDR1 and CDR2 from the germline V gene are SGHTA and FQGNSA. The CDR3 sequence is CASSLVANFYEQYF. The DNA for the CDR3 is TGTGCCAGCAGCTTAGTGGCAAACTTCTACGAGCAGTACTTC.

This clonotype has at least ten counts. As DNA, the CDR3 is TGCAGCGTTGATACAGGTTACTATGGCTACACCTTC. It encodes CSVDTGYYGYTF. The J gene is TRBJ1-2, the V gene TRBV29-1, with a possible D match to TRBD1 (5 bases). Germline CDR1 is SQVTM and CDR2 is ANQGSEA. The ends were cut back, 3 bases at V and 3 bases at J, with 8 bases in the middle. The CDR3 is 12 amino acids.

This clonotype showed up many times. This sequence joins TRBV20-1 and TRBJ1-5; 9 bases match TRBD1. V lost 6 bases and J lost 5; bases outside the gene matches: 11. Germline V CDR1 and CDR2: DFQATT, SNEGSKA (reference sequence). CDR3 size: 15 residues. Written as DNA, the CDR3 is TGCAGTGCAAAAGTACAGGGGGCTGGTGATCAGCCCCAGCATTTT. This sequence encodes CSAKVQGAGDQPQHF.

In its sample, this clonotype was seen a few times. V and J are TRBV6-1 and TRBJ1-1, with 10 bases matching TRBD1. J was trimmed by 5 bases and V by 7 bases; bases with no gene match: 10. The CDR3 runs 15 residues. The V gene's germline CDR1 is MNHNS and CDR2 SASEGT. DNA of the CDR3: TGTGCCAGCACCGGGACAGGGGAGTTGGTGACTGAAGCTTTCTTT. This encodes CASTGTGELVTEAFF.

This chain uses TRBV12-3 or TRBV12-4 with TRBJ2-7, with 8 positions matching TRBD1. The length of the CDR3 is 14 residues. V shed 5 bases, J shed 0 bases, and the junction held 3 bases outside the gene matches. The CDR3, as DNA: TGTGCCAGCAGTCAACAGGGGGGCTCCTACGAGCAGTACTTC. As protein: CASSQQGGSYEQYF.

This clonotype was seen many times. This sequence joins TRBV7-9 and TRBJ1-1, with a tentative D call TRBD1 (6 bases). Germline V lookup: CDR1 SEHNR, CDR2 FQNEAQ (reference sequence). Trimming removed 0 bases from V and 0 bases from J, with 11 bases in between. CDR3 size: 16 residues. The CDR3 region has the DNA TGTGCCAGCAGCTTAGCACGACAGGTCTTGAACACTGAAGCTTTCTTT. Protein product: CASSLARQVLNTEAFF. Drawing the rest from reference TRBV7-9 and TRBJ1-1, the complete variable domain is DTGVSQNPRHKITKRGQNVTFRCDPISEHNRLYWYRQTLGQGPEFLTYFQNEAQLEKSRLLSDRFSAERPKGSFSTLEIQRTEQGDSAMYLCASSLARQVLNTEAFFGQGTRLTVV.

This clonotype was counted only a few times. V gene TRBV29-1 combines with J gene TRBJ2-1; 7 nucleotides match TRBD2. With 6 bases clipped from V and 7 bases from J, the junction kept 3 bases outside the gene matches. The length of the CDR3 is 11 residues. Looked up from germline, CDR1 is SQVTM and CDR2 is ANQGSEA. This CDR3 reads CSVSAGNEQFF. DNA for the CDR3: TGCAGCGTATCAGCGGGGAATGAGCAGTTCTTC.

Concerning this clonotype itself: A read error may be the cause here, since a much bigger clone is one base away. The chain is built from TRBV7-9 and TRBJ1-4, with D perhaps matching TRBD1 (5 bases). This CDR3 is built from 14 residues. CDR1 and CDR2 from the germline V gene are SEHNR and FQNEAQ (reference sequence). DNA of the CDR3: TGTGCCAGCAGCTCTGGGGGTCGCCGAGAAAAACCGTTTTTT. Its protein is CASSSGGRREKPFF. The full variable domain, rest sourced from reference TRBV7-9 and TRBJ1-4, is DTGVSQNPRHKITKRGQNVTFRCDPISEHNRLYWYRQTLGQGPEFLTYFQNEAQLEKSRLLSDRFSAERPKGSFSTLEIQRTEQGDSAMYLCASSSGGRREKPFFGSGTQLSVL.

This clonotype has just a few counts. V gene TRBV29-1 combines with J gene TRBJ2-7; 9 nucleotides match TRBD1. This CDR3 is 14 amino acids long. Germline trimming cut 5 bases from V and 3 bases from J; bases unmatched to any gene: 8. Germline-derived CDR1 and CDR2 are SQVTM and ANQGSEA. The CDR3 reads CSVLRTGVNYEQYF. The CDR3 DNA reads TGCAGCGTTCTCCGGACAGGGGTGAACTACGAGCAGTACTTC.

The J gene is TRBJ2-7, the V gene TRBV6-5; tentative D call: TRBD2 (6 bases). V dropped 6 bases and J dropped 4 bases, with 7 bases sitting between them. CDR3 size: 11 residues. The germline V gene has CDR1 MNHEY and CDR2 SVGAGI. This chain's CDR3 is CASREGYEQYF. The DNA of the CDR3 is TGTGCCAGCAGGGAGGGATACGAGCAGTACTTC.

V is TRBV10-3 and J is TRBJ2-7; D uncertain. Germline CDR1 is ENHRY and CDR2 is SYGVKD. Trimming stripped 8 bases from V and 8 bases from J, with 4 bases between. This CDR3 is 8 amino acids long. CDR3 in DNA: TGTGCCATCCCCAAGCAGTACTTC. As protein: CAIPKQYF.

This sequence joins TRBV9 and TRBJ2-3; D might be TRBD2 (5 bases). V lost 0 bases to trimming and J lost 1 base, with 9 bases between them. The CDR3 length is 15 residues. CDR1 is SGDLS and CDR2 is YYNGEE in the germline V gene. CDR3 coding DNA: TGTGCCAGCAGCGTAGCTTTGCGGGGCACAGATACGCAGTATTTT. Amino acid sequence: CASSVALRGTDTQYF.

This clonotype appeared many times. The chain joins TRBV7-2 to TRBJ1-2; 9 bases are a match to TRBD1. The germline V gene has CDR1 SGHTA and CDR2 FQGNSA. The V segment lost 5 bases and the J segment 5 bases; nucleotides outside the gene matches: 6. The length of the CDR3 is 14 residues. The CDR3 DNA sequence: TGTGCCAGCAGCCCTGGACAGGGGTGGTATGGCTACACCTTC. Protein sequence: CASSPGQGWYGYTF. Variable domain in full (rest from reference TRBV7-2 and TRBJ1-2): GAGVSQSPSNKVTEKGKDVELRCDPISGHTALYWYRQSLGQGLEFLIYFQGNSAPDKSGLPSDRFSAERTGGSVSTLTIQRTQQEDSAVYLCASSPGQGWYGYTFGSGTRLTVV.

This clonotype was seen many times. CDR3 sequence (DNA): TGCAGTGCTAGGAGGGACACAAGCTCCTACGAGCAGTACTTC. It codes for CSARRDTSSYEQYF. The chain uses TRBV20-1 and TRBJ2-7; TRBD1 is a possible D gene (6 bases). The V end was cut by 3 bases, the J end by 0 bases, with 12 bases between. The germline V gene has CDR1 DFQATT and CDR2 SNEGSKA (reference sequence). This CDR3 contains 14 residues.

J is TRBJ2-7 and V is TRBV9; TRBD2 matches at 9 bases. CDR1 and CDR2 (germline): SGDLS, YYNGEE. The CDR3 loop spans 16 amino acids. The ends lost 0 bases at V and 2 bases at J; junction bases unmatched: 6. CDR3 residues: CASSVATAGGPYEQYF. CDR3 DNA: TGTGCCAGCAGCGTAGCTACAGCGGGAGGTCCCTACGAGCAGTACTTC. Full variable domain (outside the CDR3, taken from reference TRBV9 and TRBJ2-7): DSGVTQTPKHLITATGQRVTLRCSPRSGDLSVYWYQQSLDQGLQFLIQYYNGEERAKGNILERFSAQQFPDLHSELNLSSLELGDSALYFCASSVATAGGPYEQYFGPGTRLTVT.

V and J are TRBV6-6 and TRBJ2-7; a weak D match, TRBD1 (5 bases). V was pared by 2 bases and J by 4 bases, with 9 bases between. Germline CDR1 MNHNY, CDR2 SVGAGI (reference sequence). The CDR3 is 13 amino acids. The CDR3, as DNA: TGTGCCAGCAGTTACGTTCAGGGTTACGAGCAGTACTTC. This gives the protein CASSYVQGYEQYF.